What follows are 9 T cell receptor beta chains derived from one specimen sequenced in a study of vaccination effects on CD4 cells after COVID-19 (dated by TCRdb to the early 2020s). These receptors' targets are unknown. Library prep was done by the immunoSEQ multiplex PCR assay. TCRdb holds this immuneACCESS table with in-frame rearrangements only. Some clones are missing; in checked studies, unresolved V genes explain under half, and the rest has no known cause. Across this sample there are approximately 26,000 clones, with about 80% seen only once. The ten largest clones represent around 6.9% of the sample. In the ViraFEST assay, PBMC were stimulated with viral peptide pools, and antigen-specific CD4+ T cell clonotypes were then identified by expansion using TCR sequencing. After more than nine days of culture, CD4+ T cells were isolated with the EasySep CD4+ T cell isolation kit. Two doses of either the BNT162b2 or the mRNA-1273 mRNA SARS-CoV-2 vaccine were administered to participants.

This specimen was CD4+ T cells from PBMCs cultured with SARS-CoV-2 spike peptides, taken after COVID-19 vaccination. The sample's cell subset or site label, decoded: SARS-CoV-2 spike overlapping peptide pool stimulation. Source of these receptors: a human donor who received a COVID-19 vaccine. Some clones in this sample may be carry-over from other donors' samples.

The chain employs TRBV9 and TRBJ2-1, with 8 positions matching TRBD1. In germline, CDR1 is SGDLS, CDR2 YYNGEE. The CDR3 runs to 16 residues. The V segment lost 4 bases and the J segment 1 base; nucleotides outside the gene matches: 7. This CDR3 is CASSPQQGESYNEQFF. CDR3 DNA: TGTGCCAGCAGCCCCCAACAGGGGGAATCCTACAATGAGCAGTTCTTC.

CDR3 in amino acids: CASSLGQGTEAFF. DNA for the CDR3: TGTGCCAGCAGTTTGGGACAGGGAACTGAAGCTTTCTTT. The chain joins TRBV6-5 to TRBJ1-1; 9 bases match TRBD1. This CDR3 spans 13 amino acids. Looked up from germline, CDR1 is MNHEY and CDR2 is SVGAGI. The V and J ends lost 4 bases and 5 bases, in that order; junction bases with no gene match: 2.

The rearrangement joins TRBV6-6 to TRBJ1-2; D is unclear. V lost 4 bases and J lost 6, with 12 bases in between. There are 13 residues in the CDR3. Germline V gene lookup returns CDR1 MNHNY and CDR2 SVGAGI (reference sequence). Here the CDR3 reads CASSSDNVHGYTF. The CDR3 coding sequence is TGTGCCAGCAGTTCAGACAATGTTCATGGCTACACCTTC.

CDR3 protein: CASSSGLAGDTQYF. The CDR3 nucleotides read TGTGCCAGCAGCTCCGGACTAGCGGGGGATACGCAGTATTTT. V and J are TRBV7-3 and TRBJ2-3; 12 positions match TRBD2. Germline lookup yields CDR1 SGHTA and CDR2 FQGTGA. V trimming: 4 bases; J trimming: 6 bases; junction bases outside the gene matches: 2. The CDR3 covers 14 residues.

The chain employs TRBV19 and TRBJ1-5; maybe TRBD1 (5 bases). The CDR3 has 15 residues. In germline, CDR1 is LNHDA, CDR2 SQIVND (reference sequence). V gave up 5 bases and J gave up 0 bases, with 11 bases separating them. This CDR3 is CASSVRQYSNQPQHF. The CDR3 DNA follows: TGTGCCAGTAGTGTAAGACAGTATAGCAATCAGCCCCAGCATTTT. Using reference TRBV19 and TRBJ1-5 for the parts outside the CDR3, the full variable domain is DGGITQSPKYLFRKEGQNVTLSCEQNLNHDAMYWYRQDPGQGLRLIYYSQIVNDFQKGDIAEGYSVSREKKESFPLTVTSAQKNPTAFYLCASSVRQYSNQPQHFGDGTRLSIL.

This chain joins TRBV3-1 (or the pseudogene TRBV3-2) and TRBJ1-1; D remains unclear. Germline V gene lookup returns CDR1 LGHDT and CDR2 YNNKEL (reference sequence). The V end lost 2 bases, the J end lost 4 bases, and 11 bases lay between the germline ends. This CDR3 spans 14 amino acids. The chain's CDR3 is CASSQSRYSTEAFF. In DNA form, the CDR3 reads TGTGCCAGCAGCCAAAGTCGTTATAGCACTGAAGCTTTCTTT.

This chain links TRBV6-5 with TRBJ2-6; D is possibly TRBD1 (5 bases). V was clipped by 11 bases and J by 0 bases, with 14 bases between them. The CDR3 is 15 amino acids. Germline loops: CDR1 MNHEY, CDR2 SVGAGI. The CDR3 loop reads CAGSTGYSGANVLTF. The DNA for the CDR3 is TGTGCCGGAAGTACAGGATACTCTGGGGCCAACGTCCTGACTTTC.

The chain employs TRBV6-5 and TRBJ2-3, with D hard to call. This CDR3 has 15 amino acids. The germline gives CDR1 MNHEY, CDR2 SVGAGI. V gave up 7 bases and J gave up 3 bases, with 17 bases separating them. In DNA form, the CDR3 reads TGTGCCAGCATCGAAGATATACTGAGAACAGATACGCAGTATTTT. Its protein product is CASIEDILRTDTQYF.

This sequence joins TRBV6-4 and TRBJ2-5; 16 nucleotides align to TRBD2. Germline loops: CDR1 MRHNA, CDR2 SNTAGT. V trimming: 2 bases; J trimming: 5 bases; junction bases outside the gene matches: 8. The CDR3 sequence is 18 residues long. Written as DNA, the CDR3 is TGTGCCAGCAGTGACCTGGGACTAGCGGGGGGGAATGAGGAGACCCAGTACTTC. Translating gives CASSDLGLAGGNEETQYF.